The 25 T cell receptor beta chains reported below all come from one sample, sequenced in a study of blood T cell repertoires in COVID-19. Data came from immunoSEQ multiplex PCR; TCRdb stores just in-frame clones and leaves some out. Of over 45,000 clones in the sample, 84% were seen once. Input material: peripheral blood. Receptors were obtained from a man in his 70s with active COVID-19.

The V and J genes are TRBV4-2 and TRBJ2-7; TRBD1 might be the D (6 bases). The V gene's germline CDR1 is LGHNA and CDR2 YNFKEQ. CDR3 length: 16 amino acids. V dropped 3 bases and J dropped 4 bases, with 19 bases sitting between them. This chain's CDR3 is CASSHLDRTVLYEQYF. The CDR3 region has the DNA TGTGCCAGCAGCCACCTGGACAGAACGGTTCTTTACGAGCAGTACTTC.

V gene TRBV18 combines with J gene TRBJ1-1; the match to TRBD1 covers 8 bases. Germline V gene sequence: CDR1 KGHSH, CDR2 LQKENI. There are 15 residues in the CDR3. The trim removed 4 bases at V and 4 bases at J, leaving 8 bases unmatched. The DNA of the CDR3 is TGTGCCAGCTCACTCGGACAGGGTAAAATCACTGAAGCTTTCTTT. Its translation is CASSLGQGKITEAFF.

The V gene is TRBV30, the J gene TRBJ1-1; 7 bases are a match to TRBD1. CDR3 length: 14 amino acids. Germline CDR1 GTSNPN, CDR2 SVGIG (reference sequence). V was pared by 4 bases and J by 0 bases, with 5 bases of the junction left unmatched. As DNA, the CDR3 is TGTGCCTGGAACCCAGGGGGGTTGAACACTGAAGCTTTCTTT. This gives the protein CAWNPGGLNTEAFF.

The CDR3 DNA is TGTGCCAGCAGCCCCGGAGACGAGCAGTACTTC. This translates into CASSPGDEQYF. The chain has TRBV5-4 and TRBJ2-7, with unresolved D. Germline lookup yields CDR1 SGHNT and CDR2 YYREEE (reference sequence). V was pared by 4 bases and J by 5 bases, with 7 bases between. This CDR3 is built from 11 residues.

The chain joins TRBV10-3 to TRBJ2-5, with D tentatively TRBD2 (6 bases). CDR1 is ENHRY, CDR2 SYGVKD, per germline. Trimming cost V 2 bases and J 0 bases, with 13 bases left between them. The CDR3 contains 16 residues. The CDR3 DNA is TGTGCCATCAGTGAGGGGCGCGGGGTCTACCAAGAGACCCAGTACTTC. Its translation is CAISEGRGVYQETQYF.

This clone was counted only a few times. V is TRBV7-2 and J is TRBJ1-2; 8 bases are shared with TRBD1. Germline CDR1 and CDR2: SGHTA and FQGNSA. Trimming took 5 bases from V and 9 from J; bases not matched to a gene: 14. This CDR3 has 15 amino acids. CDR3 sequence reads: CASSRPLGQGVSYTF. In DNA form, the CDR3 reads TGTGCCAGCAGCCGCCCCCTAGGACAGGGAGTAAGCTACACCTTC.

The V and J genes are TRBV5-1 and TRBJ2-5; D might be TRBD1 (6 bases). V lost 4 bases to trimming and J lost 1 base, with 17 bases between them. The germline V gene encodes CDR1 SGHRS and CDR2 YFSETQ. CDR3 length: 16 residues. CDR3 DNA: TGCGCCAGCAGCCAAGCCGGGACAAGGCGCCAAGAGACCCAGTACTTC. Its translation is CASSQAGTRRQETQYF.

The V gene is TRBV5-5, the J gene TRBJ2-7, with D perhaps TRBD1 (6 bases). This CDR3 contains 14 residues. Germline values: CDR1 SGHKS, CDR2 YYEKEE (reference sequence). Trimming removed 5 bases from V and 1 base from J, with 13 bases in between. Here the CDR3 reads CASSPWTDSYEQYF. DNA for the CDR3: TGTGCCAGCAGTCCATGGACAGATTCCTACGAGCAGTACTTC.

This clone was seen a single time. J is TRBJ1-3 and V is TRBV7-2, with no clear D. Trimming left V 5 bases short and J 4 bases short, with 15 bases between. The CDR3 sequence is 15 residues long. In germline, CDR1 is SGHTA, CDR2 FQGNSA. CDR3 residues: CASSPSRSQGNTIYF. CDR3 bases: TGTGCCAGCAGCCCTTCGAGGTCCCAAGGAAACACCATATATTTT.

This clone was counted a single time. The CDR3, as DNA: TGTGCCAGTAGTGGCCCGACAGCGGGGATCGCCGGGGAGCTGTTTTTT. This encodes CASSGPTAGIAGELFF. The chain uses TRBV19 and TRBJ2-2, with 7 bases fitting TRBD2. V lost 5 bases, J lost 6 bases, and 12 bases stayed unmatched. The CDR3 extends over 16 amino acids. Per germline, CDR1 LNHDA and CDR2 SQIVND (reference sequence).

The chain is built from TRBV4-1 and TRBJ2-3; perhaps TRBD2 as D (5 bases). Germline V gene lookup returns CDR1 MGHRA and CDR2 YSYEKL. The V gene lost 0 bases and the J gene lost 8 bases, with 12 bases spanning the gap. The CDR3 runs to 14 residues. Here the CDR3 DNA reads TGCGCCAGCAGCCAAGATCGAAGGGCGGGTACGCAGTATTTT. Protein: CASSQDRRAGTQYF.

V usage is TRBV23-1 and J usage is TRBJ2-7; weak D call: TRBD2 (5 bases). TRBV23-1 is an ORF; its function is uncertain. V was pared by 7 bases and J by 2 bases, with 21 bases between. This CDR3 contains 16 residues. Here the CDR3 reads CASTQSSPADAYEQYF. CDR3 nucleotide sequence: TGCGCCAGCACCCAGAGCTCACCAGCGGATGCCTACGAGCAGTACTTC.

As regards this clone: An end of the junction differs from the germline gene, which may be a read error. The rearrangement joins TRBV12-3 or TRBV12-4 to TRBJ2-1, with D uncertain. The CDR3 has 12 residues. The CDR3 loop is CASRSSDNEQFF. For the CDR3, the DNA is TGTGCCAGCAGGAGCTCCGACAATGAGCAGTTCTTC.

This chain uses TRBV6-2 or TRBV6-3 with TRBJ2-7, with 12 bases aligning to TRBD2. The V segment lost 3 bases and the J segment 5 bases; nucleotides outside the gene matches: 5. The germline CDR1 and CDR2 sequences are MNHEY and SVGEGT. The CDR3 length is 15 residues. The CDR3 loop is CASSYTSGRNNEQYF. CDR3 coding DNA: TGTGCCAGCAGTTATACTAGCGGGAGGAACAACGAGCAGTACTTC.

As DNA, the CDR3 is TGTGCCAGCAGCCTACTACAGGGTAGAGGATACACAGATACGCAGTATTTT. This translates into CASSLLQGRGYTDTQYF. The V call is TRBV5-5, the J call TRBJ2-3, with a weak D call TRBD1 (6 bases). The CDR3 is made up of 17 amino acids. Looked up from germline, CDR1 is SGHKS and CDR2 is YYEKEE (reference sequence). Trimming removed 4 bases from V and 2 bases from J, with 20 bases in between.

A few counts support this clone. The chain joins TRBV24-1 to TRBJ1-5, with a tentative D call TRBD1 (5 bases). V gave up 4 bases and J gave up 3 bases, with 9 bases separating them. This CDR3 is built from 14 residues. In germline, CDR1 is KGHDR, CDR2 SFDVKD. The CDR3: CATSDSGNNQPQHF. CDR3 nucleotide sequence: TGTGCCACCAGTGACTCAGGGAACAATCAGCCCCAGCATTTT.

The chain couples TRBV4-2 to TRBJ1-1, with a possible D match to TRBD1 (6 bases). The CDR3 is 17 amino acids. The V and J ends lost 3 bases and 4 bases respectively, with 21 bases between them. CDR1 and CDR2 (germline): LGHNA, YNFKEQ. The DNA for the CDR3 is TGTGCCAGCAGCCATCCGGCGAAAGGGGGGGCGGGCACTGAAGCTTTCTTT. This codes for CASSHPAKGGAGTEAFF.

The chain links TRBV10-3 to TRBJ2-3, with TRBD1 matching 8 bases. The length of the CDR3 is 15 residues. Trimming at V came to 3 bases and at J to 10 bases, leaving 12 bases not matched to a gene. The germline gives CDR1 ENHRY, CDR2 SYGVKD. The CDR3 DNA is TGTGCCATCAGTGACGGCAGGGGGCGCCGTGAAGCGCAGTATTTT. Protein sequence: CAISDGRGRREAQYF.

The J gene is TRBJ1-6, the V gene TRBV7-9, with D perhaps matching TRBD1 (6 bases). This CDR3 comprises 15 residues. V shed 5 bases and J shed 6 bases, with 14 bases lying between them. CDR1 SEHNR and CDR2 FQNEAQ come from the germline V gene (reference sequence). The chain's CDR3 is CASSTLQGPNSPLHF. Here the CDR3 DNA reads TGTGCCAGCAGCACTTTACAGGGTCCTAATTCACCCCTCCACTTT.

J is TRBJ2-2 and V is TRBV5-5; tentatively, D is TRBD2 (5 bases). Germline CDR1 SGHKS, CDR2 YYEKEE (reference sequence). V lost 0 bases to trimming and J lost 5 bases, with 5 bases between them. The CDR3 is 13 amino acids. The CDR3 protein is CASSLAGTGELFF. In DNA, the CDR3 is TGTGCCAGCAGCTTGGCGGGGACCGGGGAGCTGTTTTTT. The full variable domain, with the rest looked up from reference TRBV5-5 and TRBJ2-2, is DAGVTQSPTHLIKTRGQQVTLRCSPISGHKSVSWYQQVLGQGPQFIFQYYEKEERGRGNFPDRFSARQFPNYSSELNVNALLLGDSALYLCASSLAGTGELFFGEGSRLTVL.

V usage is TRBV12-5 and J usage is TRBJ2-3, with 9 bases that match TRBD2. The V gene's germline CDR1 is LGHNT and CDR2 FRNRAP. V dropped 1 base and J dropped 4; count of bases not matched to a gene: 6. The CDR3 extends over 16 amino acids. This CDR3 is CASGLAAGGPPDTQYF. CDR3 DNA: TGTGCTAGTGGTTTGGCCGCGGGAGGGCCCCCAGATACGCAGTATTTT.

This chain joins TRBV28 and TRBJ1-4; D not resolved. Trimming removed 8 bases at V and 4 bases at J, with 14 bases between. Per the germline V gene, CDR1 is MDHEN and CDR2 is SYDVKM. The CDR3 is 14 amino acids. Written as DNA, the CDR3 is TGTGCCAGCTGCGACTGGTCAGATAATGAAAAACTGTTTTTT. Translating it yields CASCDWSDNEKLFF. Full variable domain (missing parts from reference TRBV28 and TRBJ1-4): DVKVTQSSRYLVKRTGEKVFLECVQDMDHENMFWYRQDPGLGLRLIYFSYDVKMKEKGDIPEGYSVSREKKERFSLILESASTNQTSMYLCASCDWSDNEKLFFGSGTQLSVL.

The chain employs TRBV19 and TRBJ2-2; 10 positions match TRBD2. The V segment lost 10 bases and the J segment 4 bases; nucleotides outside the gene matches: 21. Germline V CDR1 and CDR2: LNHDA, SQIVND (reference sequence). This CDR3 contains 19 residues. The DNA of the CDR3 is TGTGCCATCCCCACAAGGACTAGCGGTAAGAGAAGGGGCACCGGGGAGCTGTTTTTT. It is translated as CAIPTRTSGKRRGTGELFF.

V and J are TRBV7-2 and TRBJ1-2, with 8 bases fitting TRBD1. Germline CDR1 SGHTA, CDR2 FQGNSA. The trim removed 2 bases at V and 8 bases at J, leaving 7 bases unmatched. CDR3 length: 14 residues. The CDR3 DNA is TGTGCCAGCAGCTTATACCGGCAGGGGGCGGGCTACACCTTC. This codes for CASSLYRQGAGYTF.

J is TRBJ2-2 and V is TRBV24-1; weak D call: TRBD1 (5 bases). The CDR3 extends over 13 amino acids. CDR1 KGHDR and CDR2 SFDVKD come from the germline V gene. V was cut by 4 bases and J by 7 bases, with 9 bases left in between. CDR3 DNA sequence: TGTGCCACCAGTGAGTTGGGGCGCGGGGAGCTGTTTTTT. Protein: CATSELGRGELFF.